This TCR beta chain emerged from a study of blood T cell repertoires in COVID-19. Study details: Both acute and convalescent COVID-19 samples were obtained from the United States, Italy and Spain. PBMCs, B-cell-depleted T cells, or T cells were the source of the cDNA or gDNA that made up the material.

Authors' methods: Scientists estimated how many nucleated cells there were by amplifying reference gene primers. TCRdb's table, derived via immunoSEQ multiplex PCR, lists solely in-frame clones and lacks some. Clonal size and the V and J genes are those of that table, whereas D and trimming came from the DNA. There are about 250,000 clones in the sample; about 91% occur only once, and 1.3% to 1.5% lies in the top ten. CDR3 length equals 14 residues. Germline CDR1 MDHEN, CDR2 SYDVKM. Trimming took 4 bases from V and 0 from J; bases not matched to a gene: 3. Sequencing was performed on peripheral blood. The origin of this receptor is a man older than 75 with acute or convalescent COVID-19. The chain carries TRBV28 and TRBJ2-7, with 7 bases fitting TRBD2. CDR3 amino acids: CASSYGGSSYEQYF. The CDR3 DNA sequence: TGTGCCAGCAGTTATGGCGGGAGCTCCTACGAGCAGTACTTC.